This T cell receptor beta chain was retrieved from a study of chemoradiotherapy in HPV16-positive cancers. Profiling relied on immunoSEQ multiplex PCR, and the TCRdb table lists in-frame clones only, not all of them. The data contain about 20,000 clones, roughly nine tenths of them singletons. V was clipped by 8 bases and J by 10 bases, with 14 bases between them. Per the germline V gene, CDR1 is SEHNR and CDR2 is FQNEAQ (reference sequence). The CDR3 spans 11 residues. The receptor's source is a human donor with HPV-associated anogenital cancer. The chain has TRBV7-9 and TRBJ1-1, with D unclear. Specimen: blood, collected from a patient who underwent chemoradiotherapy. For the CDR3, the DNA is TGTGCCAGCGGCGACACTCCAGGAGCTTTCTTT. This encodes CASGDTPGAFF.